These T cell receptor beta chains were read from a single sample in a study of regulatory T cells in long-lasting Graves disease. One entry per CDR3 protein, called by TCRdb with MiXCR from the multiplex PCR reads. The table records fewer than 450,000 distinct CDR3 sequences, less than 25% of them present only once. The specimen was peripheral blood mononuclear cells (PBMCs), collected when the disease was refractory, from a patient treated with antithyroid drugs. The receptors stem from a female donor with Graves disease. The CDR3 runs from the conserved cysteine through the conserved F or W. A D gene is named only where the DNA matches it firmly. Not all rows give a size; the values are once, few, many and, for expanded clones, a class.

J gene: TRBJ2-7; D gene: -; clone size: few; V gene: TRBV7-3; CDR3 protein: CASSSEAGDEQYF; CDR3 DNA: TGTGCCAGCAGCTCCGAGGCAGGGGACGAGCAGTACTTC
J gene: TRBJ2-6; D gene: -; clone size: -; V gene: TRBV11-2; CDR3 protein: CASSKWSISSGANVLTF; CDR3 DNA: TGTGCCAGCAGCAAATGGTCCATCAGCTCTGGGGCCAACGTCCTGACTTTC
J gene: TRBJ1-4; D gene: -; clone size: few; V gene: TRBV30; CDR3 protein: CAWSRPPRGLANEKLFF; CDR3 DNA: TGTGCCTGGAGTAGACCACCGCGGGGGCTCGCAAATGAAAAACTGTTTTTT
J gene: TRBJ2-1; D gene: -; clone size: -; V gene: TRBV18; CDR3 protein: CASSPRTALGNEQFF; CDR3 DNA: TGTGCCAGCTCACCAAGGACCGCTTTGGGAAATGAGCAGTTCTTC
J gene: TRBJ1-1; D gene: -; clone size: few; V gene: TRBV18; CDR3 protein: CASSHTGTGVLGTEAFF; CDR3 DNA: TGTGCCAGCTCACATACCGGGACGGGGGTTTTGGGGACTGAAGCTTTCTTT
J gene: TRBJ2-1; D gene: TRBD2; clone size: few; V gene: TRBV4-1; CDR3 protein: CASSKPSGVSYNEQFF; CDR3 DNA: TGCGCCAGCAGCAAACCTAGCGGGGTCTCCTACAATGAGCAGTTCTTC
J gene: TRBJ1-6; D gene: TRBD1; clone size: many; V gene: TRBV6-1; CDR3 protein: CASSDLRQGNSPLHF; CDR3 DNA: TGTGCCAGCAGTGACTTACGACAGGGGAATTCACCCCTCCACTTT
J gene: TRBJ2-5; D gene: -; clone size: few; V gene: TRBV6-2/TRBV6-3; CDR3 protein: CASSYNGLETQYF; CDR3 DNA: TGTGCCAGCAGTTACAATGGGCTAGAGACCCAGTACTTC
J gene: TRBJ2-5; D gene: -; clone size: many; V gene: TRBV6-1; CDR3 protein: CASSTPFQETQYF; CDR3 DNA: TGTGCCAGCAGTACACCATTCCAAGAGACCCAGTACTTC
J gene: TRBJ1-3; D gene: -; clone size: -; V gene: TRBV16; CDR3 protein: CASSQISGSSGNTIYF; CDR3 DNA: TGTGCCAGCAGCCAAATAAGTGGGTCCTCTGGAAACACCATATATTTT
J gene: TRBJ1-2; D gene: TRBD1; clone size: many; V gene: TRBV27; CDR3 protein: CASRDRDRGLTGGGYTF; CDR3 DNA: TGTGCCAGCAGAGACCGGGACAGGGGCCTCACGGGGGGTGGCTACACCTTC
J gene: TRBJ1-1; D gene: -; clone size: -; V gene: TRBV2; CDR3 protein: CASLGFGTEAFF; CDR3 DNA: TGTGCCAGCCTGGGCTTCGGCACTGAAGCTTTCTTT
J gene: TRBJ2-1; D gene: TRBD1; clone size: -; V gene: TRBV28; CDR3 protein: CASTPLKTGTVYNEQFF; CDR3 DNA: TGTGCCAGCACGCCCCTGAAGACCGGGACAGTCTACAATGAGCAGTTCTTC
J gene: TRBJ2-2; D gene: -; clone size: once; V gene: TRBV5-6; CDR3 protein: CASSLGQTFPTPGELFF; CDR3 DNA: TGTGCCAGCAGCTTGGGCCAGACTTTTCCCACGCCCGGGGAGCTGTTTTTT
J gene: TRBJ2-7; D gene: -; clone size: many; V gene: TRBV27; CDR3 protein: CASSLAPSPLNYEQYF; CDR3 DNA: TGTGCCAGCAGCCTAGCCCCATCCCCCTTAAACTACGAGCAGTACTTC
J gene: TRBJ2-5; D gene: TRBD1; clone size: many; V gene: TRBV10-3; CDR3 protein: CAIRGTGVETQYF; CDR3 DNA: TGTGCCATCAGAGGGACAGGCGTAGAGACCCAGTACTTC
J gene: TRBJ2-1; D gene: -; clone size: few; V gene: TRBV18; CDR3 protein: CATKPWGLASYNEQFF; CDR3 DNA: TGTGCCACCAAACCTTGGGGGCTAGCCTCCTACAATGAGCAGTTCTTC
J gene: TRBJ2-5; D gene: TRBD2; clone size: -; V gene: TRBV20-1; CDR3 protein: CSAACPLAGEETQYF; CDR3 DNA: TGCAGTGCTGCCTGCCCTTTAGCGGGAGAAGAGACCCAGTACTTC
J gene: TRBJ2-7; D gene: -; clone size: -; V gene: TRBV7-2; CDR3 protein: CASSLMLVSYEQYF; CDR3 DNA: TGTGCCAGCAGCTTAATGCTAGTTTCCTACGAGCAGTACTTC
J gene: TRBJ2-7; D gene: -; clone size: many; V gene: TRBV11-2; CDR3 protein: CASSLDKLSGQYF; CDR3 DNA: TGTGCCAGCAGCTTAGATAAGCTTTCGGGGCAGTACTTC
J gene: TRBJ2-7; D gene: TRBD1; clone size: many; V gene: TRBV20-1; CDR3 protein: CSATRQGLYEQYF; CDR3 DNA: TGCAGTGCTACTCGACAGGGTCTCTACGAGCAGTACTTC
J gene: TRBJ2-2; D gene: -; clone size: few; V gene: TRBV5-1; CDR3 protein: CASRFSPSAGELFF; CDR3 DNA: TGCGCCAGCAGATTCTCGCCTAGTGCCGGGGAGCTGTTTTTT
J gene: TRBJ2-3; D gene: -; clone size: -; V gene: TRBV11-2; CDR3 protein: CASTGTFTDTQYF; CDR3 DNA: TGTGCCAGCACCGGGACATTCACAGATACGCAGTATTTT
J gene: TRBJ2-2; D gene: TRBD2; clone size: many; V gene: TRBV2; CDR3 protein: CASSNSGDPNTGELFF; CDR3 DNA: TGTGCCAGCAGTAACAGCGGGGACCCGAACACCGGGGAGCTGTTTTTT
J gene: TRBJ1-5; D gene: TRBD1; clone size: many; V gene: TRBV2; CDR3 protein: CASSEDLGGSNQPQHF; CDR3 DNA: TGTGCCAGCAGTGAAGACCTAGGGGGCAGCAATCAGCCCCAGCATTTT
J gene: TRBJ1-5; D gene: -; clone size: many; V gene: TRBV12-3/TRBV12-4; CDR3 protein: CASSFRGKDQPQHF; CDR3 DNA: TGTGCCAGCAGTTTCCGGGGAAAGGATCAGCCCCAGCATTTT
J gene: TRBJ1-5; D gene: -; clone size: few; V gene: TRBV19; CDR3 protein: CASSPRAWGNQPQHF; CDR3 DNA: TGTGCCAGTAGTCCCAGGGCATGGGGCAATCAGCCCCAGCATTTT
J gene: TRBJ2-5; D gene: TRBD1; clone size: -; V gene: TRBV6-5; CDR3 protein: CASSYLSSRGETQYF; CDR3 DNA: TGTGCCAGCAGTTACCTATCTTCCAGGGGGGAGACCCAGTACTTC
J gene: TRBJ2-2; D gene: TRBD2; clone size: many; V gene: TRBV7-2; CDR3 protein: CASSVTSGSTGELFF; CDR3 DNA: TGTGCCAGCAGCGTTACTAGCGGGAGCACCGGGGAGCTGTTTTTT
J gene: TRBJ1-2; D gene: -; clone size: many; V gene: TRBV12-3/TRBV12-4; CDR3 protein: CASSRGMGLYGYTF; CDR3 DNA: TGTGCCAGCAGTAGAGGGATGGGCCTCTATGGCTACACCTTC
J gene: TRBJ2-3; D gene: TRBD1; clone size: -; V gene: TRBV6-1; CDR3 protein: CASSLGTGGGGTQYF; CDR3 DNA: TGTGCCAGCAGCCTCGGGACAGGGGGCGGTGGTACGCAGTATTTT
J gene: TRBJ2-7; D gene: -; clone size: -; V gene: TRBV25-1; CDR3 protein: CASRNTFGTYEQYF; CDR3 DNA: TGTGCCAGCAGAAACACTTTTGGGACCTACGAGCAGTACTTC
J gene: TRBJ2-1; D gene: -; clone size: -; V gene: TRBV28; CDR3 protein: CASSFGTLNEQFF; CDR3 DNA: TGTGCCAGCAGTTTCGGGACACTCAATGAGCAGTTCTTC
J gene: TRBJ2-3; D gene: TRBD1; clone size: -; V gene: TRBV11-2; CDR3 protein: CASSLTGDRFTDTQYF; CDR3 DNA: TGTGCCAGCAGCTTAACCGGGGACAGATTCACAGATACGCAGTATTTT
J gene: TRBJ2-5; D gene: TRBD2; clone size: many; V gene: TRBV30; CDR3 protein: CAWSVSRREWWETQYF; CDR3 DNA: TGTGCCTGGAGTGTGAGTCGGCGGGAGTGGTGGGAGACCCAGTACTTC
J gene: TRBJ2-1; D gene: TRBD2; clone size: -; V gene: TRBV20-1; CDR3 protein: CSAFPNDPGLAFNEQFF; CDR3 DNA: TGCAGTGCCTTCCCGAATGATCCGGGACTAGCGTTCAATGAGCAGTTCTTC
J gene: TRBJ2-7; D gene: TRBD2; clone size: few; V gene: TRBV25-1; CDR3 protein: CASSEAVFGTSVSYEQYF; CDR3 DNA: TGTGCCAGCAGTGAAGCGGTCTTCGGAACTAGCGTTTCCTACGAGCAGTACTTC
J gene: TRBJ2-1; D gene: -; clone size: few; V gene: TRBV20-1; CDR3 protein: CSASRSALNEQFF; CDR3 DNA: TGCAGTGCTAGCCGCAGCGCCCTCAATGAGCAGTTCTTC
J gene: TRBJ1-2; D gene: -; clone size: few; V gene: TRBV24-1; CDR3 protein: CATSDGIDSHYGYTF; CDR3 DNA: TGTGCCACCAGTGATGGGATTGACAGTCACTATGGCTACACCTTC
J gene: TRBJ1-6; D gene: TRBD1; clone size: many; V gene: TRBV6-5; CDR3 protein: CASSYPRTGLSNSPLHF; CDR3 DNA: TGTGCCAGCAGTTACCCGAGGACAGGGTTGAGTAATTCACCCCTCCACTTT
J gene: TRBJ1-5; D gene: TRBD1; clone size: few; V gene: TRBV5-1; CDR3 protein: CASSAGTGGQSNQPQHF; CDR3 DNA: TGCGCCAGCAGCGCCGGGACAGGGGGCCAGAGCAATCAGCCCCAGCATTTT
J gene: TRBJ2-2; D gene: TRBD2; clone size: -; V gene: TRBV6-1; CDR3 protein: CATQPRAGGPGELFF; CDR3 DNA: TGTGCCACACAACCGAGAGCGGGAGGGCCCGGGGAGCTGTTTTTT
J gene: TRBJ1-5; D gene: -; clone size: many; V gene: TRBV19; CDR3 protein: CASRTWGGNSNQPQHF; CDR3 DNA: TGTGCCAGTAGAACGTGGGGCGGGAATAGCAATCAGCCCCAGCATTTT
J gene: TRBJ2-1; D gene: -; clone size: few; V gene: TRBV28; CDR3 protein: CASSLRPQRYNEQFF; CDR3 DNA: TGTGCCAGCAGTTTACGACCCCAGAGGTACAATGAGCAGTTCTTC
J gene: TRBJ1-2; D gene: TRBD1; clone size: many; V gene: TRBV6-2/TRBV6-3; CDR3 protein: CASTPPGQNYGYTF; CDR3 DNA: TGTGCCAGCACTCCGCCGGGACAGAACTATGGCTACACCTTC
J gene: TRBJ2-5; D gene: -; clone size: -; V gene: TRBV6-2/TRBV6-3; CDR3 protein: CASSKQGPETQHF; CDR3 DNA: TGTGCCAGCAGTAAACAGGGTCCGGAGACCCAGCACTTC